The clone carrying this T cell receptor (beta chain) was counted many times. Its target is not known. This CDR3 is built from 14 residues. The germline V gene has CDR1 SNHLY and CDR2 FYNNEI. The germline V and J ends were trimmed by 8 bases and 11 bases, with 22 bases remaining between them. The source of the sample is a study of identical twins. TCRdb re-derived calls from the 5' RACE reads in MiXCR, one entry per CDR3 protein. The data show some 560,000 distinct CDR3 sequences, just under 10% seen once. Study outcomes and limitations: Cross-sectional statistical analysis was relied on for the conclusions, without the same donors being followed. Partly confounded zero-insertion analyses could result from invariant MAIT and iNKT cells. Low generation probability was overrepresented in out-of-frame alpha sequences shared by twins.

This sample also belongs to another study, concerning yellow fever vaccine responses in identical twins. That investigation notes: Reportedly, the T cell response mounted by twins to vaccine seemed partly convergent, partly personalized.

The chain recombines TRBV2 with TRBJ1-5; possibly TRBD1 for D (5 bases). Sequenced: PBMCs. This clonotype was sampled from a woman under 30 in good health. In DNA form, the CDR3 reads TGTGCCAGCCTAGGAGGAGGGACCGGGGGGACCCAGCATTTT. Encoded protein: CASLGGGTGGTQHF.